The 4 T cell receptor beta chains below come from one sample, sequenced in a study of response to subunit inactivated influenza vaccine. MiXCR, run by TCRdb on the RT-PCR reads, gives a single entry per CDR3 protein. The data hold 550,000 to 800,000 distinct CDR3 sequences, with over 11% observed a single time. Sequenced here: PBMCs from blood, sampled roughly 15 days before vaccination. These receptors originate from a middle-aged man who received an inactivated influenza vaccine.

The rearrangement joins TRBV28 to TRBJ2-1; 8 positions agree with TRBD1. In germline, CDR1 is MDHEN, CDR2 SYDVKM. V dropped 6 bases and J dropped 7; count of bases not matched to a gene: 5. The CDR3 loop spans 13 amino acids. The CDR3 DNA reads as TGTGCCAGCAGGCCAGGGGGCGGAAATGAGCAGTTCTTC. Encoded protein: CASRPGGGNEQFF.

This chain joins TRBV12-3 or TRBV12-4 and TRBJ2-1; TRBD1 agrees at 8 bases. V lost 6 bases and J lost 9; bases outside the gene matches: 13. This CDR3 has 15 residues. Here the CDR3 reads CASSSGTGRFGEQFF. The CDR3 DNA reads as TGTGCCAGCAGCTCTGGGACAGGTCGTTTTGGTGAGCAGTTCTTC.

This chain uses TRBV12-3 or TRBV12-4 with TRBJ2-7; 12 nucleotides line up with TRBD2. The CDR3 length is 14 residues. V trimming: 6 bases; J trimming: 6 bases; junction bases outside the gene matches: 6. The CDR3 nucleotides read TGTGCCAGCAGCCGAGGACTAGCGGGACTCGAGCAGTACTTC. Translation: CASSRGLAGLEQYF.

The rearrangement uses TRBV3-1 and TRBJ2-7; 8 positions agree with TRBD2. The V gene's germline CDR1 is LGHDT and CDR2 YNNKEL (reference sequence). The CDR3 covers 15 residues. V dropped 2 bases and J dropped 2; count of bases not matched to a gene: 5. CDR3 residues: CASSQLAGRAYEQYF. CDR3 sequence (DNA): TGTGCCAGCAGCCAACTAGCGGGTCGGGCCTACGAGCAGTACTTC.